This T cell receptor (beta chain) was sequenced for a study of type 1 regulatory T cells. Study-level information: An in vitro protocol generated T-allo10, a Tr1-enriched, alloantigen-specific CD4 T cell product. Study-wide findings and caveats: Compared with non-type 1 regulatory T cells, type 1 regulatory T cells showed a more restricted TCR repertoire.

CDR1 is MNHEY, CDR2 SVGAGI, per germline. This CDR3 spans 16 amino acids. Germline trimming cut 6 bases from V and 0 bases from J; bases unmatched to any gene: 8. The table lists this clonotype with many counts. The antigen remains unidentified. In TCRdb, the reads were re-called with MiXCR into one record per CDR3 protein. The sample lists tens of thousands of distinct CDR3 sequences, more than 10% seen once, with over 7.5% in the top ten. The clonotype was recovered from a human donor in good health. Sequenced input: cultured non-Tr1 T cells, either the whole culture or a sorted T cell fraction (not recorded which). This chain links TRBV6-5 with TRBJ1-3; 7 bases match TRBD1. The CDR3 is CASSLSGGLSGNTIYF. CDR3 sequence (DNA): TGTGCCAGCAGCCTATCAGGGGGTCTCTCTGGAAACACCATATATTTT.